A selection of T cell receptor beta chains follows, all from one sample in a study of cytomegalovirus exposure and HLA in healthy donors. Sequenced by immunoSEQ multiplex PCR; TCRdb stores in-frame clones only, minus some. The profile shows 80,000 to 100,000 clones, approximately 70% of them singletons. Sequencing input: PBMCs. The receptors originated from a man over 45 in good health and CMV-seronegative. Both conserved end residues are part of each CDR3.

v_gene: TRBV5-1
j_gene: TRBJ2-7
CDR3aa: CASTRLTGGEGEQYF

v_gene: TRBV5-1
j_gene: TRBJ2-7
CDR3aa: CASSSLYEQYF

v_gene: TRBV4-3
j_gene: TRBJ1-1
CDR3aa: CASSQEWGQRNTEAFF

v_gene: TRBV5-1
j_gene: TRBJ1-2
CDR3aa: CASSAPGLQNYGYTF

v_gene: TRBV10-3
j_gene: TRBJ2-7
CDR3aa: CAISDSGGLIYEQYF

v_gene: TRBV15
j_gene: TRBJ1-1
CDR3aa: CATSRDPPNTEAFF

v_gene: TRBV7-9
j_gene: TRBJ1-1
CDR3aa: CASSLSKTGGDTEAFF

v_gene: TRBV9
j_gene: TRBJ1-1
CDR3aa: CASSQFQTGNTEAFF

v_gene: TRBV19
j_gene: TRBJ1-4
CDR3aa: CATLPGGSNEKLFF

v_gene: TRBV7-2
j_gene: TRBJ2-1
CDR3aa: CASSLGPGGHNEQFF

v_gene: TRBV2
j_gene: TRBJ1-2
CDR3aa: CASVVAGQVYGYTF

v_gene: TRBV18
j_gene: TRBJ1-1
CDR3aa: CASSPFPTDTEAFF